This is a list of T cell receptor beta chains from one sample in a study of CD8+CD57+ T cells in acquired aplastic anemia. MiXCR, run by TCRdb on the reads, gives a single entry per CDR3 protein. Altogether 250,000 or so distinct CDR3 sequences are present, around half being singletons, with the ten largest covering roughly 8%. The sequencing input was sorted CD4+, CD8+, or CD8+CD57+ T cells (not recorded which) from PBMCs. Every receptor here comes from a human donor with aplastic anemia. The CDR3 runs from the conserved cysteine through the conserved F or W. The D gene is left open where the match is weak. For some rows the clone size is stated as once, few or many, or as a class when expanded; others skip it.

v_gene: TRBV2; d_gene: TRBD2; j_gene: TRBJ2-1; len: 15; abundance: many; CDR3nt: TGTGCCAGCAGTGGGGGACTAGCCTCCTACAATGAGCAGTTCTTC; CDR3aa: CASSGGLASYNEQFF
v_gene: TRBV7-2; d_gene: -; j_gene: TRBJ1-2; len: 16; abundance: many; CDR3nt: TGTGCCAGCAGCCGACCACGGCAGCGCCCTAACTATGGCTACACCTTC; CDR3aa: CASSRPRQRPNYGYTF
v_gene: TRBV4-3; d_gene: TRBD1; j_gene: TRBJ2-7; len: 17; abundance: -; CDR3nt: TGCGCCAGCAGCCACTCGGGTGTTGGGACAGGCAGGTTCGAGCAGTACTTC; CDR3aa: CASSHSGVGTGRFEQYF
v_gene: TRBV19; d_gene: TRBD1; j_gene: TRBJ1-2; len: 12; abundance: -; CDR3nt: TGTGCCAGTAGTCCACGGGACAGAGGCTACACCTTC; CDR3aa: CASSPRDRGYTF
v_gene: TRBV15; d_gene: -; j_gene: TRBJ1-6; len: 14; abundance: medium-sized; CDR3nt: TGTGCCACCAGCAGAGACAGGGGAACGTCACCCCTCCACTTT; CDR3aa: CATSRDRGTSPLHF
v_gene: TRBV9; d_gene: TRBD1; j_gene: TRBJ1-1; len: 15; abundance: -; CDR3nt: TGTGCCAGCAGCGTCACAGGGGGCCGGAACACTGAAGCTTTCTTT; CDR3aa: CASSVTGGRNTEAFF
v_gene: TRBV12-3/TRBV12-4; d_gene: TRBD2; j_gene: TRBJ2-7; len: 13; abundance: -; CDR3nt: TGTGCCACCCTAGGGGCTAGCGGGGACGAGCAGTACTTC; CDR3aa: CATLGASGDEQYF
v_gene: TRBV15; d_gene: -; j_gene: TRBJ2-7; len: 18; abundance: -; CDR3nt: TGTGCCACCAGCAGAGCTCGATCTTTCATGGTAGGAGATTACGAGCAGTACTTC; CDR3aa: CATSRARSFMVGDYEQYF
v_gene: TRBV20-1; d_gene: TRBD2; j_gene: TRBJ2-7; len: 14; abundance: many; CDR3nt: TGCAGTGCTAAGGGACTAGCGGGGGCCTACGAGCAGTACTTC; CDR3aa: CSAKGLAGAYEQYF
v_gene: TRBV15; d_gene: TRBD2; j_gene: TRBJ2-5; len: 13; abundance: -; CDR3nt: TGTGCCACCAGCGTTCCGGGGGGGGAGACCCAGTACTTC; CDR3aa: CATSVPGGETQYF
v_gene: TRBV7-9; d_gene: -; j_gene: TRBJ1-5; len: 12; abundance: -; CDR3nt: TGTGCCAGCAGCTCCGTATCTCAGCCCCAGCATTTT; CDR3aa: CASSSVSQPQHF